This T cell receptor (beta chain) was sequenced in a study of Ad26.COV2.S vaccination and SARS-CoV-2 variants. Study in general: Dosing was one shot or two shots 56 days apart.

Repertoires were generated with immunoSEQ multiplex PCR, while TCRdb's copy carries only in-frame clones and drops some. There are a few hundred thousand clones in the sample; more than 75% occur only once, and approximately 4% lies in the top ten. Findings and limits, study-wide: Total T cell responses were possibly underestimated by TCR breadth and depth analyses.

Treatment noted: 15 to 20 received Ad26.COV2.S at low or high dose, single or two shots; 5 received placebo; per-sample allocation not given. Sampling took place 63 days after the first vaccine or placebo injection. Expressing Wuhan-strain SARS-CoV-2 spike, an Ad26 vector served as the vaccine. As concerns this clone: Its antigen remains unidentified.

Here the sequenced sample was peripheral blood, taken in a trial of Ad26.COV2.S vaccine versus placebo. This sequence was found in a person aged 18-60 years who received the Ad26.COV2.S COVID-19 vaccine or a placebo.

In DNA form, the CDR3 reads TGTGCCATCAGTGATATGGGACAGGGGGTAGATGAGCAGTTCTTC. This translates into CAISDMGQGVDEQFF. The genes are TRBV10-3 and TRBJ2-1, with 11 bases that match TRBD1. The CDR3 has 15 amino acids. The germline V gene has CDR1 ENHRY and CDR2 SYGVKD. With 3 bases clipped from V and 8 bases from J, the junction kept 6 bases outside the gene matches.